The text below deals with one T cell receptor beta chain. What it binds is unknown. Alongside a J-beta primer mix, a sample-barcoded 5' primer served in a second PCR lasting about 7 to 12 cycles. TCRdb processed the 5' RACE reads anew with MiXCR; each CDR3 protein has one entry. The sample yields 750,000 to 1,000,000 distinct CDR3 sequences, around 29% seen once. The sample belongs to a study of blood T cells in healthy people across ages. Study results and limitations: More naive CD4+ cells and higher diversity were found in long-lived than in aged donors.

Total RNA extracted from each sample amounted to at least 5 micrograms. These same data were also listed under a study on T cells of mothers and their children. From that report: Slightly higher, non-significant overlap characterized related mother-child pairs relative to unrelated pairs.

The clonotype was recovered from a woman aged 35 to 49 in good health. The sample was blood.

The CDR3 DNA is TGTGCCAGTAGTATATCCGCCTACAGTTCAACTAATGAAAAACTGTTTTTT. Amino acid sequence: CASSISAYSSTNEKLFF. The chain employs TRBV19 and TRBJ1-4; D not certain. This CDR3 region has 17 residues. The germline V gene encodes CDR1 LNHDA and CDR2 SQIVND (reference sequence). V dropped 2 bases and J dropped 0 bases, with 13 bases sitting between them.